This entry lists 32 T cell receptor beta chains sequenced from one sample in a study of shared T cell receptors in the human thymus. Here immunoSEQ multiplex PCR was the method, and the copy in TCRdb shows in-frame clones only, minus some. The table has about 660,000 clones, roughly 90% seen once. These data were also filed under a second study, of human thymus T cells.

The sequencing input was thymocytes. All receptors come from a boy under two years old with a congenital heart defect.

The chain links TRBV27 to TRBJ2-3; 11 positions match TRBD2. The CDR3 loop spans 20 amino acids. Per the germline V gene, CDR1 is MNHEY and CDR2 is SMNVEV (reference sequence). The V gene end was trimmed by 3 bases and the J gene end by 6 bases; junction bases not matched to a gene: 20. The CDR3 spells CASSFELASGRNLTADTQYF. In DNA form, the CDR3 reads TGTGCCAGCAGTTTCGAATTGGCTAGCGGGAGGAATCTTACGGCCGATACGCAGTATTTT.

This sequence joins TRBV29-1 and TRBJ2-4; 7 bases map to TRBD1. CDR3 size: 14 residues. Unmatched junction bases numbered 6, after V lost 6 bases and J lost 1 base. Germline lookup yields CDR1 SQVTM and CDR2 ANQGSEA. The CDR3 reads CSVRGRGAKNIQYF. The DNA for the CDR3 is TGCAGCGTGAGGGGGCGCGGGGCCAAAAACATTCAGTACTTC.

The rearrangement joins TRBV28 to TRBJ2-7; TRBD2 aligns across 9 bases. Trimming took 3 bases from V and 4 from J; bases not matched to a gene: 13. The germline gives CDR1 MDHEN, CDR2 SYDVKM. CDR3 length equals 17 residues. Here the CDR3 reads CASSFSYPSGIAYEQYF. CDR3 DNA sequence: TGTGCCAGCAGTTTCTCCTACCCTAGCGGGATAGCATACGAGCAGTACTTC.

This clone was counted a single time. The CDR3 spells CASSIRPLGQGENIQYF. Here the CDR3 DNA reads TGTGCCAGTAGTATCCGCCCTCTGGGACAGGGAGAAAACATTCAGTACTTC. The chain recombines TRBV19 with TRBJ2-4; 9 nucleotides align to TRBD1. Germline trimming cut 3 bases from V and 5 bases from J; bases unmatched to any gene: 11. The CDR3 covers 17 residues. The germline CDR1 and CDR2 sequences are LNHDA and SQIVND (reference sequence).

This chain uses TRBV18 with TRBJ2-7; 12 positions match TRBD2. The V gene end was trimmed by 0 bases and the J gene end by 3 bases; junction bases not matched to a gene: 15. This CDR3 spans 20 amino acids. The V gene's germline CDR1 is KGHSH and CDR2 LQKENI. The CDR3 is CASSPPASASGRALFYEQYF. The CDR3 nucleotides read TGTGCCAGCTCACCACCAGCGTCTGCTAGCGGGAGGGCCTTGTTCTACGAGCAGTACTTC. Full variable domain (remainder filled in from reference TRBV18 and TRBJ2-7): NAGVMQNPRHLVRRRGQEARLRCSPMKGHSHVYWYRQLPEEGLKFMVYLQKENIIDESGMPKERFSAEFPKEGPSILRIQQVVRGDSAAYFCASSPPASASGRALFYEQYFGPGTRLTVT.

The rearrangement uses TRBV27 and TRBJ2-5; TRBD2 matches 8 bases. Per germline, CDR1 MNHEY and CDR2 SMNVEV (reference sequence). J lost 1 base, V lost 5 bases, and 18 bases had no gene match. This CDR3 comprises 19 residues. This chain's CDR3 is CASSHPSDVLADIQETQYF. The CDR3 DNA is TGTGCCAGCAGTCACCCATCAGACGTACTAGCGGATATCCAAGAGACCCAGTACTTC.

This clone was detected only once. The chain uses TRBV27 and TRBJ1-1; TRBD1 agrees at 8 bases. CDR3 length: 14 amino acids. The ends lost 5 bases at V and 4 bases at J; junction bases unmatched: 6. Germline V gives CDR1 MNHEY, CDR2 SMNVEV (reference sequence). CDR3 region: CASSPRTGPTEAFF. CDR3 DNA: TGTGCCAGCAGTCCTAGGACAGGGCCCACTGAAGCTTTCTTT.

The genes are TRBV7-9 and TRBJ2-3, with a possible D match to TRBD1 (6 bases). The CDR3 is 14 residues long. CDR1 is SEHNR, CDR2 FQNEAQ, per germline (reference sequence). Trimming pared 5 bases from V and 6 bases from J, leaving 15 bases between. CDR3 DNA: TGTGCCAGCAGCCCTCGGACAGAAAAGGATACGCAGTATTTT. It translates to CASSPRTEKDTQYF.

The chain links TRBV7-6 to TRBJ2-1, with 8 nucleotides matching TRBD2. With 5 bases clipped from V and 3 bases from J, the junction kept 12 bases outside the gene matches. This CDR3 is built from 17 residues. The V gene's germline CDR1 is SGHVS and CDR2 FNYEAQ. The CDR3, as DNA: TGTGCCAGCAGCGTTATAAACCTAGCGGGCTACTACAATGAGCAGTTCTTC. Translating gives CASSVINLAGYYNEQFF. Based on the CDR3 plus reference TRBV7-6 and TRBJ2-1, the full variable domain is GAGVSQSPRYKVTKRGQDVALRCDPISGHVSLYWYRQALGQGPEFLTYFNYEAQQDKSGLPNDRFSAERPEGSISTLTIQRTEQRDSAMYRCASSVINLAGYYNEQFFGPGTRLTVL.

The chain uses TRBV18 and TRBJ1-1; tentatively, D is TRBD1 (6 bases). The germline V gene has CDR1 KGHSH and CDR2 LQKENI. The V end was cut by 3 bases, the J end by 3 bases, with 8 bases between. The CDR3 sequence is 13 residues long. The CDR3 region is CASSPSGDTEAFF. The CDR3 DNA reads as TGTGCCAGCTCACCGTCAGGGGACACTGAAGCTTTCTTT.

V is TRBV7-9 and J is TRBJ2-7; 13 bases fit TRBD2. This CDR3 contains 15 residues. The V gene end was trimmed by 4 bases and the J gene end by 2 bases; junction bases not matched to a gene: 2. Germline CDR1 is SEHNR and CDR2 is FQNEAQ (reference sequence). The CDR3 loop is CASSSLAGGPYEQYF. In DNA form, the CDR3 reads TGTGCCAGCAGCTCACTAGCGGGAGGGCCCTACGAGCAGTACTTC.

The V gene is TRBV10-3, the J gene TRBJ2-3; D is unresolved. Per the germline V gene, CDR1 is ENHRY and CDR2 is SYGVKD. Trimming removed 10 bases at V and 1 base at J, with 12 bases between. The CDR3 has 13 residues. As DNA, the CDR3 is TGTGCCACGTTAGAGCCCCGCACAGATACGCAGTATTTT. It specifies CATLEPRTDTQYF.

The J gene is TRBJ2-3, the V gene TRBV27, with D uncertain. CDR1 is MNHEY, CDR2 SMNVEV, per germline (reference sequence). This CDR3 has 15 amino acids. V was cut by 4 bases and J by 4 bases, with 15 bases left in between. The CDR3 here is CASSSRSQVADTQYF. In nucleotides, the CDR3 is TGTGCCAGCAGTTCGAGAAGCCAAGTGGCAGATACGCAGTATTTT.

V usage is TRBV9 and J usage is TRBJ2-3, with a possible D match to TRBD2 (5 bases). Trimming removed 4 bases from V and 1 base from J, with 16 bases in between. Germline V gene lookup returns CDR1 SGDLS and CDR2 YYNGEE. This CDR3 is 16 amino acids long. The CDR3 is CASSPAARAGTDTQYF. The CDR3 DNA sequence: TGTGCCAGCAGCCCCGCAGCGAGGGCTGGCACAGATACGCAGTATTTT.

The V and J genes are TRBV28 and TRBJ2-5; D remains unclear. CDR3 length: 12 residues. From germline, CDR1 is MDHEN and CDR2 SYDVKM. V was cut by 6 bases and J by 2 bases, with 7 bases left in between. CDR3 protein: CASRLDQETQYF. The CDR3 nucleotides are TGTGCCAGCAGACTCGATCAAGAGACCCAGTACTTC.

The V call is TRBV5-6, the J call TRBJ2-5; 9 bases agree with TRBD1. CDR1 SGHDT and CDR2 YYEEEE come from the germline V gene. CDR3 size: 16 residues. Trimming cost V 4 bases and J 5 bases; bases outside gene matches: 12. The CDR3 DNA is TGTGCCAGCAGCCCCAAACAGGGGGCGAGGGGGGAGACCCAGTACTTC. It yields the protein CASSPKQGARGETQYF.

This chain links TRBV12-5 with TRBJ1-2; 10 bases line up with TRBD1. The germline CDR1 and CDR2 sequences are LGHNT and FRNRAP. V gave up 8 bases and J gave up 4 bases; unmatched junction bases: 10. The CDR3 is made up of 15 amino acids. In nucleotides, the CDR3 is TGTGCTAGTAAAATCTGGACAGGGGGTAGCTATGGCTACACCTTC. Its protein product is CASKIWTGGSYGYTF.

This chain links TRBV5-8 with TRBJ2-3, with D unclear. V was trimmed by 0 bases and J by 2 bases, leaving 16 bases between them. The CDR3 runs to 17 residues. The germline gives CDR1 SGHTS, CDR2 YDEGEE. This chain's CDR3 is CASSLVLGSEVTDTQYF. In nucleotides, the CDR3 is TGTGCCAGCAGCTTGGTACTGGGCTCGGAAGTCACAGATACGCAGTATTTT.

This chain joins TRBV5-4 and TRBJ2-5; D is ambiguous. CDR1 SGHNT and CDR2 YYREEE come from the germline V gene (reference sequence). V lost 0 bases to trimming and J lost 3 bases, with 9 bases between them. The CDR3 length is 14 residues. The CDR3 sequence: CASSLVASEETQYF. The CDR3 DNA sequence: TGTGCCAGCAGCTTGGTTGCCAGCGAAGAGACCCAGTACTTC.

This clone has a single count. The chain links TRBV14 to TRBJ2-1; TRBD1 matches 8 bases. From germline, CDR1 is SGHDN and CDR2 FVKESK. The CDR3 loop spans 17 amino acids. V shed 4 bases and J 7 bases; nucleotides not matched to a gene: 15. The CDR3 protein is CASSPQIWTGKDNEQFF. The CDR3 nucleotides read TGTGCCAGCAGCCCCCAGATTTGGACAGGGAAGGATAATGAGCAGTTCTTC.

The CDR3, as DNA: TGTGCCAGCAGCCCCAAGGGAAGGGGGCGGGTTAAACATGTCGGGGAGCTGTTTTTT. Protein product: CASSPKGRGRVKHVGELFF. V is TRBV11-2 and J is TRBJ2-2, with 7 bases fitting TRBD1. This CDR3 spans 19 amino acids. Losses at the gene ends were 5 bases for V and 7 bases for J; bases not matched to a gene: 22. Germline V gene data show CDR1 as SGHAT and CDR2 as FQNNGV.

Note on this clone: An end of the junction does not agree with germline; a read error may underlie this. The V gene is TRBV4-3, the J gene TRBJ2-4; a possible D gene is TRBD2 (6 bases). This CDR3 has 14 residues. CDR1 is LGHNA and CDR2 is YSLEER in the germline V gene. CDR3 in DNA: TGCGCCAGCAGTCAAGATCGGGGGATAAACATTCAGTACTTC. It yields the protein CASSQDRGINIQYF.

This clone has just one count. The genes are TRBV7-6 and TRBJ2-5; 7 bases map to TRBD1. The J call may be faulty, since TRBJ2-7 better matches the DNA end. The germline gives CDR1 SGHVS, CDR2 FNYEAQ. The CDR3 sequence is 14 residues long. The CDR3 sequence is CASSWGQHSYEQYF. The CDR3 bases are TGTGCCAGCAGCTGGGGACAGCACTCCTACGAGCAGTACTTC.

The V call is TRBV30, the J call TRBJ2-7; 11 positions agree with TRBD1. Losses at the gene ends were 3 bases for V and 7 bases for J; bases not matched to a gene: 11. The CDR3 length is 15 residues. Germline assignment: CDR1 GTSNPN and CDR2 SVGIG (reference sequence). This chain's CDR3 is CAWSPPGQGVREQYF. The CDR3, as DNA: TGTGCCTGGAGCCCACCGGGACAGGGGGTTAGGGAGCAGTACTTC. Variable domain in full (rest from reference TRBV30 and TRBJ2-7): SQTIHQWPATLVQPVGSPLSLECTVEGTSNPNLYWYRQAAGRGLQLLFYSVGIGQISSEVPQNLSASRPQDRQFILSSKKLLLSDSGFYLCAWSPPGQGVREQYFGPGTRLTVT.

This chain connects TRBV4-1 to TRBJ2-1; tentative D call: TRBD1 (7 bases). From germline, CDR1 is MGHRA and CDR2 YSYEKL. This CDR3 is 17 amino acids long. V was cut by 0 bases and J by 5 bases, with 17 bases left in between. The CDR3 region has the DNA TGCGCCAGCAGCCAAGATTCCAGGAGGGGGCTGGACAATGAGCAGTTCTTC. Translation gives CASSQDSRRGLDNEQFF.

This sequence joins TRBV19 and TRBJ2-7; 9 nucleotides align to TRBD2. Per germline, CDR1 LNHDA and CDR2 SQIVND (reference sequence). CDR3 size: 15 residues. V lost 5 bases to trimming and J lost 4 bases; unmatched junction nucleotides: 9. The CDR3, as DNA: TGTGCCAGTAGTGACTCGGCTAGCGGGATTTACGAGCAGTACTTC. Translating gives CASSDSASGIYEQYF. Together with reference TRBV19 and TRBJ2-7, the CDR3 gives the full variable domain: DGGITQSPKYLFRKEGQNVTLSCEQNLNHDAMYWYRQDPGQGLRLIYYSQIVNDFQKGDIAEGYSVSREKKESFPLTVTSAQKNPTAFYLCASSDSASGIYEQYFGPGTRLTVT.

The chain has TRBV6-1 and TRBJ2-7, with 7 bases fitting TRBD1. J was trimmed by 1 base and V by 0 bases; bases with no gene match: 9. Germline V gene lookup returns CDR1 MNHNS and CDR2 SASEGT. The CDR3 runs 17 residues. The CDR3 region is CASSEAPGTDSSYEQYF. Here the CDR3 DNA reads TGTGCCAGCAGTGAAGCGCCTGGGACAGATTCATCCTACGAGCAGTACTTC.

This clone was picked up one time. Here the CDR3 reads CASSLSPHVAGGSYNEQFF. The CDR3 DNA reads TGTGCCAGCAGCTTATCCCCCCACGTTGCGGGAGGAAGCTACAATGAGCAGTTCTTC. The chain couples TRBV7-3 to TRBJ2-1; the match to TRBD2 covers 8 bases. Germline V lookup: CDR1 SGHTA, CDR2 FQGTGA. J was trimmed by 3 bases and V by 2 bases; bases with no gene match: 15. The CDR3 is 19 residues long.

This chain uses TRBV30 with TRBJ1-2, with TRBD1 matching over 7 bases. Germline values: CDR1 GTSNPN, CDR2 SVGIG (reference sequence). CDR3 length equals 13 residues. V was clipped by 5 bases and J by 2 bases; unmatched bases: 5. The CDR3 sequence: CAWEKGQNYGYTF. As DNA, the CDR3 is TGTGCCTGGGAGAAGGGACAGAACTATGGCTACACCTTC.

V usage is TRBV4-2 and J usage is TRBJ2-1, with 7 bases that match TRBD1. V shed 3 bases, J shed 4 bases, and the junction held 6 bases outside the gene matches. Looked up from germline, CDR1 is LGHNA and CDR2 is YNFKEQ. The CDR3 covers 15 residues. CDR3 sequence (DNA): TGTGCCAGCAGCCAGCAGGGGGAAGGGTACAATGAGCAGTTCTTC. Amino acid sequence: CASSQQGEGYNEQFF.

The gene calls are TRBV9 and TRBJ1-1; D perhaps matches TRBD1 (6 bases). V gave up 4 bases and J gave up 5 bases, with 18 bases separating them. Germline V CDR1 and CDR2: SGDLS, YYNGEE. This CDR3 is built from 15 residues. The CDR3 sequence is CASSPQTGSLTEAFF. For the CDR3, the DNA is TGTGCCAGCAGCCCGCAGACAGGATCATTGACTGAAGCTTTCTTT.

The chain uses TRBV7-8 and TRBJ1-1, with a weak D call TRBD1 (6 bases). Germline-derived CDR1 and CDR2 are SGHVS and FQNEAQ. The CDR3 contains 15 residues. Trimming took off 7 bases at V and 0 bases at J, with 15 bases between the two ends. The chain's CDR3 is CASTPVRGLNTEAFF. The DNA for the CDR3 is TGTGCCAGCACCCCCGTTAGGGGGTTGAACACTGAAGCTTTCTTT.